This T cell receptor beta chain was captured in a study of cytomegalovirus exposure and HLA in healthy donors. General observations from the study: A missense DCLRE1C variant was associated with V- and J-gene trimming of TCR beta chains in a later analysis, and an independent cohort replicated the association.

Turning to this clone: No antigen is known for it.

Germline values: CDR1 MNHNS, CDR2 SASEGT. The J segment lost 7 bases and the V segment lost 0 bases, leaving 3 bases of the junction unmatched. The CDR3 runs 14 residues. PCR primers comprised 60 Vbeta and 13 Jbeta primers. Sequencing used immunoSEQ multiplex PCR; TCRdb keeps in-frame clones, though not all of them. The data hold 120,000 or so clones, with 10% to 13% observed a single time. Sequenced input: PBMCs. This receptor was taken from a woman aged 18 to 35 in good health and CMV-seropositive. The chain employs TRBV6-1 and TRBJ1-2, with 9 bases identical to TRBD1. The CDR3 bases are TGTGCCAGCAGTGAAGCGGGGACAGGGCGTGGCTACACCTTC. This codes for CASSEAGTGRGYTF.